These 9 T cell receptor beta chains were sequenced from one sample in a study of shared clonotypes between healthy human individuals. The data were produced by immunoSEQ multiplex PCR, yet TCRdb's version contains in-frame clones alone and is incomplete. The data show around 1 million clones, with around 80% seen just once and around 1.5% held by the top ten. The specimen was memory CD4+ T cells sorted from blood. The sample's subset: CD45RA-negative fraction. Receptors originate from a young man in good health.

The chain links TRBV5-6 to TRBJ1-1, with a tentative D call TRBD1 (6 bases). The germline V gene has CDR1 SGHDT and CDR2 YYEEEE. The CDR3 covers 17 residues. The ends were cut back, 2 bases at V and 4 bases at J, with 21 bases in the middle. The CDR3: CASSFGAGTFLATEAFF. The CDR3 DNA reads as TGTGCCAGCAGCTTTGGGGCAGGGACATTTCTGGCCACTGAAGCTTTCTTT.

V usage is TRBV5-1 and J usage is TRBJ2-5; the match to TRBD2 covers 14 bases. The CDR3 totals 19 residues. Looked up from germline, CDR1 is SGHRS and CDR2 is YFSETQ. V shed 1 base, J shed 2 bases, and the junction held 10 bases outside the gene matches. CDR3 residues: CASSLNSGTSGGTQETQYF. The CDR3 DNA reads TGCGCCAGCAGCTTGAATTCCGGGACTAGCGGGGGTACTCAAGAGACCCAGTACTTC.

This clone has more than one count but fewer than ten. The chain employs TRBV28 and TRBJ1-3; D gene unclear. The CDR3 length is 11 residues. The V gene lost 5 bases and the J gene lost 5 bases, with 4 bases spanning the gap. CDR1 and CDR2 (germline): MDHEN, SYDVKM. The CDR3: CASSTRNTIYF. The CDR3 DNA is TGTGCCAGCAGTACACGAAACACCATATATTTT.

Only a few counts were recorded for this clone. The identical CDR3 is also encoded by other nucleotide sequences in the sample. This rearrangement joins TRBV29-1 to TRBJ1-1; D is ambiguous. In germline, CDR1 is SQVTM, CDR2 ANQGSEA. Trimming removed 6 bases at V and 3 bases at J, with 5 bases between. This CDR3 is built from 10 residues. CDR3 amino acids: CSVGDTEAFF. The CDR3 bases are TGCAGCGTCGGGGACACTGAAGCTTTCTTT.

This rearrangement joins TRBV4-1 to TRBJ2-2; 8 bases map to TRBD2. The length of the CDR3 is 15 residues. Trimming took 4 bases from V and 6 from J; bases not matched to a gene: 7. Germline CDR1 is MGHRA and CDR2 is YSYEKL. This CDR3 is CASSPTSAASGELFF. The CDR3 DNA reads TGCGCCAGCAGCCCGACTAGCGCTGCCTCCGGGGAGCTGTTTTTT.

The CDR3 is CASSLTESSRATNEKLFF. The CDR3 DNA reads TGTGCCAGCAGTTTAACCGAGAGCAGTAGAGCAACTAATGAAAAACTGTTTTTT. The rearrangement links TRBV27 to TRBJ1-4; D remains unclear. V lost 2 bases and J 0 bases, leaving 16 bases between the germline ends. The CDR3 is 18 amino acids. The germline V gene encodes CDR1 MNHEY and CDR2 SMNVEV (reference sequence).

The rearrangement joins TRBV19 to TRBJ1-1, with 10 bases that match TRBD1. This CDR3 contains 15 residues. After removal of 5 bases from V and 5 bases from J, the junction contained 8 bases not matched to a gene. Germline V gene sequence: CDR1 LNHDA, CDR2 SQIVND (reference sequence). CDR3 loop: CASSARQGAGTEAFF. The CDR3 coding sequence is TGTGCCAGTAGTGCCCGACAGGGGGCCGGGACTGAAGCTTTCTTT.

The rearrangement joins TRBV14 to TRBJ2-5; TRBD1 agrees at 10 bases. CDR3 length: 15 residues. J gave up 4 bases and V 1 base, and 3 bases lay outside the gene matches. Per the germline V gene, CDR1 is SGHDN and CDR2 is FVKESK. CDR3 nucleotide sequence: TGTGCCAGCAGCCAAGGACAGGGGGCCCTAGAGACCCAGTACTTC. Its translation is CASSQGQGALETQYF.

DNA of the CDR3: TGTGCCAGCAGTGCGACTAGCGGGGGGGCCGAGCAGTACTTC. Translation: CASSATSGGAEQYF. V usage is TRBV27 and J usage is TRBJ2-7, with 14 bases fitting TRBD2. Trimming at V came to 5 bases and at J to 6 bases, leaving 3 bases not matched to a gene. Germline V lookup: CDR1 MNHEY, CDR2 SMNVEV (reference sequence). CDR3 size: 14 residues.